This T cell receptor beta chain was recovered during a study of human T cells and chemical hapten exposure. Across the study: The variation in per-sample TCR yields arose mainly from small differences in pooled library volumes.

Total RNA extraction was carried out from unfractionated whole blood. One entry per CDR3 protein, called by TCRdb with MiXCR from the 5' RACE reads. The table lists around 140,000 distinct CDR3 sequences, over 3.5% of them singletons. This clonotype was recorded many times. The germline V gene encodes CDR1 SGHRS and CDR2 YFSETQ. With V trimmed by 3 bases and J by 9 bases, 10 bases remained unmatched. This CDR3 comprises 15 residues. The TCR was taken from a female donor in good health. This chain links TRBV5-1 with TRBJ2-2; 8 bases line up with TRBD2. CDR3 sequence reads: CASSSGGPKLWELFF. In DNA, the CDR3 is TGCGCCAGCAGCTCGGGGGGGCCCAAGCTATGGGAGCTGTTTTTT.